This T cell receptor (beta chain) derives from a study of beta chain features in type 1 diabetes. Only a few counts were recorded for this clone. This CDR3 has 14 residues. Germline V gives CDR1 SGHRS, CDR2 YFSETQ. Trimming stripped 0 bases from V and 8 bases from J, with 12 bases between. Isolated RNA was reverse transcribed in full, so expressed TCRB transcripts were sequenced. Some clones are missing from TCRdb's copy, which holds only in-frame ones; the method was immunoSEQ multiplex PCR. The repertoire holds about 16,000 clones, with approximately 55% as singletons. Material: stem cell memory CD4+ T cells from blood. This clonotype was obtained from a young woman in good health. This chain connects TRBV5-1 to TRBJ2-1; D uncertain. The CDR3 sequence: CASSLAGRGYEQFF. DNA of the CDR3: TGCGCCAGCAGCTTGGCCGGCAGAGGATATGAGCAGTTCTTC.